The 4 T cell receptor beta chains given below trace back to one sample, sequenced in a study of CDR3 diversity in severe acne. MiXCR was run by TCRdb on the PCR reads, yielding one entry per CDR3 protein. Here the sample spans approximately 97,000 distinct CDR3 sequences, 51% being singletons. Sequences were obtained from blood. The receptor source for this set is a male donor with acne.

The chain joins TRBV24-1 to TRBJ2-1; TRBD2 aligns across 11 bases. The CDR3 loop spans 17 amino acids. With V trimmed by 3 bases and J by 0 bases, 3 bases remained unmatched. Germline lookup yields CDR1 KGHDR and CDR2 SFDVKD. CDR3 coding DNA: TGTGCCACCAGTGATCGACTAGCGGGAAGCTCCTACAATGAGCAGTTCTTC. Translation gives CATSDRLAGSSYNEQFF.

The chain links TRBV7-6 to TRBJ1-1; 8 bases are shared with TRBD1. The CDR3 spans 17 residues. V was pared by 5 bases and J by 0 bases, with 11 bases of the junction left unmatched. Germline V lookup: CDR1 SGHVS, CDR2 FNYEAQ. The CDR3 region is CASSQPGTGIMNTEAFF. The CDR3 DNA follows: TGTGCCAGCAGCCAACCCGGGACAGGTATTATGAACACTGAAGCTTTCTTT.

Comment on this clonotype: With a much larger clone just one base away, this may be a read error. No conserved phenylalanine or tryptophan ends this CDR3, so it is likely a read error. The chain uses TRBV13 and TRBJ1-6; TRBD1 matches 7 bases. J was trimmed by 9 bases and V by 0 bases; bases with no gene match: 2. The CDR3 spans 14 residues. CDR1 and CDR2 (germline): PRHDT, FYEKMQ (reference sequence). DNA of the CDR3: TGTGCCAGCAGCTTAGGATACAGGGGTTCACCCCTCCACCTT. It codes for CASSLGYRGSPLHL.

This clonotype was seen a few times. The chain recombines TRBV20-1 with TRBJ2-7; 11 bases agree with TRBD2. The V gene's germline CDR1 is DFQATT and CDR2 SNEGSKA (reference sequence). Trimming cost V 0 bases and J 4 bases; bases outside gene matches: 8. The CDR3 totals 16 residues. The CDR3 region is CSARDVTSGSLYEQYF. CDR3 nucleotides: TGCAGTGCTAGAGATGTAACTAGCGGGAGTCTTTACGAGCAGTACTTC.